This TCR beta chain was obtained from a study of T cells in Graves' hyperthyroidism and ophthalmopathy. Study-wide points: In the blood, most expanded thyroid clonotypes above 0.001 appeared as well.

The V gene's germline CDR1 is MNHEY and CDR2 SVGEGT. Trimming stripped 2 bases from V and 3 bases from J, with 10 bases between. This CDR3 spans 14 amino acids. Enrolled ophthalmopathy patients presented with a Clinical Activity Score of at least 3, a NOSPECS grade of at least 4, and disease duration under 3 months. Used for diagnoses were clinical symptoms, serum thyroxine and TRAb, thyroid ultrasound and orbital computed tomography. PBMCs came from about 10 ml fresh peripheral blood. The sample holds many counts of this clonotype. Its antigen is as yet unknown. RNA transcripts yielded amplified TCR beta CDR3 regions. TCR CDR3 underwent first-round RT-PCR with the HTBI primer set. MiXCR was run by TCRdb on the multiplex PCR reads, yielding one entry per CDR3 protein. The sample consists of almost 500,000 distinct CDR3 sequences, around a fifth of them appearing once.

This receptor was identified in a woman between 70 and 85 years old with Graves' ophthalmopathy. The J gene is TRBJ1-1, the V gene TRBV6-2 or TRBV6-3; no clear D. Sequences were obtained from blood. The CDR3 region is CASSYPHSYTEAFF. The CDR3 bases are TGTGCCAGCAGTTACCCCCACAGCTACACTGAAGCTTTCTTT.